A selection of T cell receptor beta chains follows, all from one sample in a study of cytomegalovirus exposure and HLA in healthy donors. The method was immunoSEQ multiplex PCR; TCRdb's version includes in-frame clones alone and lacks a portion of them. The table includes over 150,000 clones, roughly 87% detected once. The sequenced material came from PBMCs. The receptors derive from a girl less than two years old in good health and CMV-seronegative. The CDR3 runs from the conserved cysteine through the conserved F or W. Each record gives: CDR3 protein, J gene, V gene.

cdr3_aa: CASSFGGGFGEKLFF
j_call: TRBJ1-4
v_call: TRBV5-5

cdr3_aa: CSVAPLKNTEAFF
j_call: TRBJ1-1
v_call: TRBV29-1

cdr3_aa: CASSSPVSTGELFF
j_call: TRBJ2-2
v_call: TRBV5-6

cdr3_aa: CARPLRDRYYEQYF
j_call: TRBJ2-7
v_call: TRBV6-4

cdr3_aa: CASSWDRGTDTQYF
j_call: TRBJ2-3
v_call: TRBV6-5

cdr3_aa: CASSIDRPEGEQYF
j_call: TRBJ2-7
v_call: TRBV2

cdr3_aa: CASSMTGGRYEQYF
j_call: TRBJ2-7
v_call: TRBV6-5

cdr3_aa: CASSRQGSYGYTF
j_call: TRBJ1-2
v_call: TRBV19

cdr3_aa: CASKRPYLGETQYF
j_call: TRBJ2-5
v_call: TRBV6-1

cdr3_aa: CASSRFGGNYGYTF
j_call: TRBJ1-2
v_call: TRBV5-4

cdr3_aa: CASSVVPLTSGGYNEQFF
j_call: TRBJ2-1
v_call: TRBV9

cdr3_aa: CASSLQGGLSSYEQYF
j_call: TRBJ2-7
v_call: TRBV9

cdr3_aa: CASSPNQRWIGTGGVEAFF
j_call: TRBJ1-1
v_call: TRBV7-3

cdr3_aa: CASSRQGYGYTF
j_call: TRBJ1-2
v_call: TRBV7-8

cdr3_aa: CASSYSRTDGYTF
j_call: TRBJ1-2
v_call: TRBV6-5

cdr3_aa: CASSSSGGTNEQYF
j_call: TRBJ2-7
v_call: TRBV7-9

cdr3_aa: CASSLPSGGVDNEQFF
j_call: TRBJ2-1
v_call: TRBV7-3

cdr3_aa: CASSSGTLGADTQYF
j_call: TRBJ2-3
v_call: TRBV5-6

cdr3_aa: CAAHRGLEGNTIYF
j_call: TRBJ1-3
v_call: TRBV10-3

cdr3_aa: CASSWGGSSPLHF
j_call: TRBJ1-6
v_call: TRBV25-1